This T cell receptor beta chain was sequenced for a study of blood T cell repertoires in COVID-19. Turning to the study itself: Samples of COVID-19 (acute and convalescent) were obtained from the United States, Italy and Spain. T cells, B-cell-depleted T cells, or PBMCs provided the cDNA or gDNA that served as material.

There are 15 residues in the CDR3. After removal of 5 bases from V and 3 bases from J, the junction contained 5 bases not matched to a gene. Germline V CDR1 and CDR2: LNHDA, SQIVND (reference sequence). In the authors' workflow: Reference gene primers were amplified, and this amplification served to estimate nucleated cell counts. Some clones are missing from TCRdb's copy, which holds only in-frame ones; the method was immunoSEQ multiplex PCR. That table gives V, J and clone size, and the DNA gave D and trimming. Of around 60,000 clones in the sample, 74% were seen once. The sequence came from a woman at least 80 years old with acute or convalescent COVID-19. V is TRBV19 and J is TRBJ1-2, with 11 bases lining up with TRBD1. The sample taken for sequencing was peripheral blood. Here the CDR3 DNA reads TGTGCCAGTAGTCCCTGGACAGGGGGCGACTATGGCTACACCTTC. Protein product: CASSPWTGGDYGYTF.